These 11 T cell receptor beta chains were sequenced from one sample in a study of metastatic and nonmetastatic thyroid tumors. With MiXCR, TCRdb called clones anew from the PCR reads. Of under 9,000 clones listed, around 40% are singletons. No patient received treatment before thyroid surgery. Sequencing used tumor tissue. The receptors were sampled from a male donor with papillary thyroid cancer or a benign thyroid nodule (not recorded which). Some clones in this sample may be carry-over from other donors' samples.

This rearrangement joins TRBV6-1 to TRBJ1-6; the match to TRBD1 covers 8 bases. Germline V gene sequence: CDR1 MNHNS, CDR2 SASEGT. This CDR3 has 16 residues. The junction had 9 bases not matched to a gene; V was cut back by 3 bases and J by 8 bases. CDR3 sequence reads: CASSEASGTGDSPLHF. Here the CDR3 DNA reads TGTGCCAGCAGTGAGGCGTCCGGGACAGGTGATTCACCCCTCCACTTT.

The chain combines TRBV7-8 with TRBJ2-2, with 10 bases aligning to TRBD2. The CDR3 contains 16 residues. V shed 5 bases and J 5 bases; nucleotides not matched to a gene: 8. Germline V lookup: CDR1 SGHVS, CDR2 FQNEAQ. This CDR3 is CASSRASGSQTGELFF. CDR3 sequence (DNA): TGTGCCAGCAGCCGCGCTAGCGGGAGCCAGACCGGGGAGCTGTTTTTT.

The chain employs TRBV20-1 and TRBJ2-5; 8 nucleotides align to TRBD2. After removal of 3 bases from V and 5 bases from J, the junction contained 8 bases not matched to a gene. The germline CDR1 and CDR2 sequences are DFQATT and SNEGSKA (reference sequence). CDR3 length equals 14 residues. CDR3 bases: TGCAGTGCTAGTCTTGGGGCGGGAGGTGAGACCCAGTACTTC. It specifies CSASLGAGGETQYF.

This clone was picked up a small number of times. The J gene is TRBJ1-1, the V gene TRBV5-4; D gene unclear. Germline loops: CDR1 SGHNT, CDR2 YYREEE (reference sequence). V gave up 0 bases and J gave up 7 bases, with 16 bases separating them. This CDR3 has 15 residues. CDR3 bases: TGTGCCAGCAGCTTGGTAACGGGAGCCCTACTTGAAGCTTTCTTT. It is translated as CASSLVTGALLEAFF.

This clone was counted a few times. In DNA form, the CDR3 reads TGTGCCAGCAGGTGGACTCAGAACACCGGGGAGCTGTTTTTT. This codes for CASRWTQNTGELFF. V and J are TRBV2 and TRBJ2-2; D may be TRBD2 (5 bases). The CDR3 has 14 residues. Germline assignment: CDR1 SNHLY and CDR2 FYNNEI. Trimming left V 6 bases short and J 1 base short, with 9 bases between.

This clone has just a few counts. The chain recombines TRBV30 with TRBJ1-2, with a tentative D call TRBD1 (6 bases). The CDR3 is made up of 13 amino acids. V lost 4 bases, J lost 1 base, and 10 bases lay in between. Germline values: CDR1 GTSNPN, CDR2 SVGIG (reference sequence). The CDR3 spells CAWMIQGNYGYTF. The CDR3 bases are TGTGCCTGGATGATACAGGGTAACTATGGCTACACCTTC.

This clone was seen many times. The rearrangement uses TRBV9 and TRBJ2-3; possible D gene TRBD2, 6 bases. Germline lookup yields CDR1 SGDLS and CDR2 YYNGEE. This CDR3 comprises 14 residues. V gave up 0 bases and J gave up 3 bases, with 8 bases separating them. The CDR3 nucleotides are TGTGCCAGCAGCGTAGGACGGGGGACAGATACGCAGTATTTT. Its translation: CASSVGRGTDTQYF.

This clone occurred a few times. The chain couples TRBV7-3 to TRBJ2-3; D not resolved. V shed 4 bases and J shed 2 bases, with 13 bases lying between them. CDR1 is SGHTA, CDR2 FQGTGA, per germline. The CDR3 covers 15 residues. The CDR3 DNA reads as TGTGCCAGCAGCTCGACCGACTCGAACACAGATACGCAGTATTTT. Its protein product is CASSSTDSNTDTQYF.

The V gene is TRBV14, the J gene TRBJ2-7, with D possibly TRBD1 on 7 matching bases. The CDR3 is 15 residues long. The V and J ends lost 5 bases and 3 bases respectively, with 17 bases between them. The germline V gene has CDR1 SGHDN and CDR2 FVKESK. The CDR3 spells CASSEQGTRFYEQYF. For the CDR3, the DNA is TGTGCCAGCAGCGAACAGGGGACTCGGTTCTACGAGCAGTACTTC.

This clone was detected only a few times. The J gene is TRBJ2-3, the V gene TRBV6-2 or TRBV6-3; 9 nucleotides agree with TRBD2. After removal of 8 bases from V and 0 bases from J, the junction contained 9 bases not matched to a gene. There are 16 residues in the CDR3. Looked up from germline, CDR1 is MNHEY and CDR2 is SVGEGT. In DNA form, the CDR3 reads TGTGCCAGCGGCTGGCTAGCGGGATCAAGCACAGATACGCAGTATTTT. Its translation is CASGWLAGSSTDTQYF.

The genes are TRBV11-3 and TRBJ1-1; D is ambiguous. The V and J ends lost 7 bases and 5 bases respectively, with 20 bases between them. The CDR3 consists of 15 residues. Germline CDR1 and CDR2: SGHNT and YENEEA. CDR3 nucleotides: TGTGCCAGCACAACCCTTCTGTTCGGGCAAACTGAAGCTTTCTTT. Its protein is CASTTLLFGQTEAFF.